A single sample gave rise to the 29 T cell receptor beta chains below, sequenced in a study of shared clonotypes between healthy human individuals. Assay used: immunoSEQ multiplex PCR; TCRdb lists only in-frame clones, some missing. In the table there are 850,000 to 1,200,000 clones, around 76% of which are singletons. Sequenced input: memory CD4+ T cells sorted from blood. Subset indicated: CD45RA-negative fraction. These receptors all come from a man younger than 30 in good health.

CDR3 coding DNA: TGTGCCAGCAGTGGAATCAGGGGTCCTAAGGTCACAGATACGCAGTATTTT. It codes for CASSGIRGPKVTDTQYF. This chain uses TRBV6-1 with TRBJ2-3; TRBD1 might be the D (6 bases). Trimming pared 4 bases from V and 2 bases from J, leaving 19 bases between. The CDR3 consists of 17 residues. Per the germline V gene, CDR1 is MNHNS and CDR2 is SASEGT.

This clone was found once. This sample includes further DNA sequences coding for the same CDR3. This sequence joins TRBV7-2 and TRBJ2-1; the match to TRBD2 covers 7 bases. The germline V gene encodes CDR1 SGHTA and CDR2 FQGNSA. The CDR3 extends over 14 amino acids. V trimming: 3 bases; J trimming: 1 base; junction bases outside the gene matches: 0. The CDR3 region is CASSFSGSYNEQFF. CDR3 coding DNA: TGTGCCAGCAGCTTTAGCGGGTCCTACAATGAGCAGTTCTTC.

This clone has more than one count but fewer than ten. CDR3 sequence: CAWRNPPGYGYTF. CDR3 DNA sequence: TGTGCCTGGAGAAACCCCCCAGGGTATGGCTACACCTTC. V and J are TRBV30 and TRBJ1-2, with a tentative D call TRBD1 (5 bases). From germline, CDR1 is GTSNPN and CDR2 SVGIG (reference sequence). Trimming shortened V by 3 bases and J by 5 bases, and 13 bases separated the two germline ends. This CDR3 spans 13 amino acids.

The chain has TRBV28 and TRBJ1-5, with D possibly matching TRBD1 (6 bases). The CDR3 has 13 amino acids. Trimming removed 10 bases at V and 7 bases at J, with 17 bases between. CDR1 and CDR2 (germline): MDHEN, SYDVKM. CDR3 loop: CATSGAGKQPQHF. In DNA form, the CDR3 reads TGTGCCACCTCAGGGGCCGGGAAACAGCCCCAGCATTTT.

This clone came up once. This chain links TRBV10-1 with TRBJ1-1; 8 nucleotides agree with TRBD1. Trimming cost V 5 bases and J 2 bases; bases outside gene matches: 4. There are 14 residues in the CDR3. The V gene's germline CDR1 is WNHNN and CDR2 SYGVQD (reference sequence). CDR3 region: CASSPGTGNTEAFF. For the CDR3, the DNA is TGCGCCAGCAGTCCCGGGACAGGTAACACTGAAGCTTTCTTT.

Comment on this clone: Being one base from a much bigger clone, this may be a read error. Other nucleotide sequences from this sample produce the same CDR3. The V and J genes are TRBV27 and TRBJ1-1; the D is unclear. The V gene lost 2 bases and the J gene lost 1 base, with 5 bases spanning the gap. Germline CDR1 is MNHEY and CDR2 is SMNVEV (reference sequence). The CDR3 loop spans 13 amino acids. CDR3 region: CASSLGRNTEAFF. Here the CDR3 DNA reads TGTGCCAGCAGTTTAGGCAGGAACACTGAAGCTTTCTTT.

This clone was seen once. The chain employs TRBV2 and TRBJ2-7; 8 nucleotides match TRBD1. Germline assignment: CDR1 SNHLY and CDR2 FYNNEI. The J segment lost 3 bases and the V segment lost 7 bases, leaving 11 bases of the junction unmatched. This CDR3 comprises 15 residues. The DNA of the CDR3 is TGTGCCAGCACCCACGTGGACAGGGCCTACTACGAGCAGTACTTC. Its protein product is CASTHVDRAYYEQYF.

The table lists this clone with a few counts. The chain uses TRBV18 and TRBJ1-5, with 7 bases lining up with TRBD1. The length of the CDR3 is 13 residues. In germline, CDR1 is KGHSH, CDR2 LQKENI. V trimming: 8 bases; J trimming: 1 base; junction bases outside the gene matches: 2. DNA of the CDR3: TGTGCCAGCGGACAGGCGAGCAATCAGCCCCAGCATTTT. As protein: CASGQASNQPQHF.

This clone has a handful of counts. The chain couples TRBV21-1 to TRBJ1-2; TRBD1 is taken as the D call from the table, unchecked against the DNA. TRBV21-1 is shown as a pseudogene. The CDR3 is 15 residues long. The CDR3 region is CASSIRDRAFYGYTF. In DNA form, the CDR3 reads TGTGCCAGCAGCATCCGGGACAGGGCCTTCTATGGCTACACCTTC.

To note about this clone: Other nucleotide sequences in the sample specify the same CDR3. This sequence joins TRBV11-2 and TRBJ2-1; TRBD1 might be the D (7 bases). There are 14 residues in the CDR3. Deletions cut 1 base from V and 4 bases from J, with 8 bases between. CDR1 SGHAT and CDR2 FQNNGV come from the germline V gene. Written as DNA, the CDR3 is TGTGCCAGCAGCTTAGCAGGGGGGTACAATGAGCAGTTCTTC. Translation gives CASSLAGGYNEQFF.

This clone was observed a few times. This chain joins TRBV2 and TRBJ2-3; a weak D match, TRBD2 (5 bases). V was pared by 6 bases and J by 10 bases, with 11 bases between. CDR1 is SNHLY, CDR2 FYNNEI, per germline. The CDR3 has 11 residues. In nucleotides, the CDR3 is TGTGCCAGCAGCCGGGGAGACGCGCAGTATTTT. This sequence encodes CASSRGDAQYF.

V is TRBV5-1 and J is TRBJ2-2, with 8 nucleotides matching TRBD2. The germline CDR1 and CDR2 sequences are SGHRS and YFSETQ. This CDR3 contains 13 residues. J was trimmed by 3 bases and V by 9 bases; bases with no gene match: 4. The CDR3 region has the DNA TGCGCCACCTCGGGACTAGACACCGGGGAGCTGTTTTTT. Translating it yields CATSGLDTGELFF.

Turning to this clone: This sample includes further DNA sequences coding for the same CDR3. The genes are TRBV28 and TRBJ1-2; no reliable D call. Trimming removed 3 bases at V and 4 bases at J, with 6 bases between. Germline CDR1 and CDR2: MDHEN and SYDVKM. The CDR3 consists of 12 residues. The CDR3 spells CASSFRTYGYTF. DNA of the CDR3: TGTGCCAGCAGTTTCCGGACCTATGGCTACACCTTC.

Concerning this clone itself: This CDR3 is also generated by other DNA sequences in the sample. This chain joins TRBV5-1 and TRBJ2-7; D gene unclear. The germline V gene has CDR1 SGHRS and CDR2 YFSETQ. The CDR3 is 13 residues long. V lost 0 bases, J lost 1 base, and 5 bases lay in between. The CDR3 DNA sequence: TGCGCCAGCAGCTTGGGCAGTTCCTACGAGCAGTACTTC. Encoded protein: CASSLGSSYEQYF. Using reference TRBV5-1 and TRBJ2-7 for the parts outside the CDR3, the full variable domain is KAGVTQTPRYLIKTRGQQVTLSCSPISGHRSVSWYQQTPGQGLQFLFEYFSETQRNKGNFPGRFSGRQFSNSRSEMNVSTLELGDSALYLCASSLGSSYEQYFGPGTRLTVT.

The gene calls are TRBV21-1 and TRBJ2-7; TRBD2 is the table's D call, not checked against the DNA. TRBV21-1 is classified as a pseudogene. The CDR3 runs to 16 residues. The CDR3 DNA reads as TGTGCCAGCAGCAAATTGGGAGACCAAGGCACCTACGAGCAGTACTTC. It specifies CASSKLGDQGTYEQYF.

J is TRBJ1-1 and V is TRBV7-2, with D perhaps TRBD1 (5 bases). Trimming stripped 5 bases from V and 0 bases from J, with 13 bases between. Per the germline V gene, CDR1 is SGHTA and CDR2 is FQGNSA. This CDR3 is 15 amino acids long. The CDR3 sequence is CASSPRQTMNTEAFF. As DNA, the CDR3 is TGTGCCAGCAGCCCACGACAGACCATGAACACTGAAGCTTTCTTT.

The genes are TRBV20-1 and TRBJ2-3; D not resolved. V was trimmed by 2 bases and J by 6 bases, leaving 6 bases between them. Germline V gene sequence: CDR1 DFQATT, CDR2 SNEGSKA (reference sequence). The CDR3 runs 11 residues. The CDR3 DNA reads TGCAGTGCTAGACTAATGGATACGCAGTATTTT. Protein: CSARLMDTQYF.

This chain connects TRBV5-1 to TRBJ2-4, with TRBD1 matching 9 bases. Per the germline V gene, CDR1 is SGHRS and CDR2 is YFSETQ. The CDR3 is 15 residues long. The J segment lost 9 bases and the V segment lost 0 bases, leaving 7 bases of the junction unmatched. CDR3 residues: CASSLGGTGLVIQYF. Written as DNA, the CDR3 is TGCGCCAGCAGCTTGGGCGGGACAGGGCTCGTCATTCAGTACTTC.

This clone was seen just once. The CDR3 loop reads CAISARLEGYEQYF. CDR3 nucleotide sequence: TGTGCCATCAGTGCGCGGCTAGAGGGTTACGAGCAGTACTTC. V gene TRBV10-3 combines with J gene TRBJ2-7; tentatively, D is TRBD2 (5 bases). Trimming pared 4 bases from V and 4 bases from J, leaving 14 bases between. Germline CDR1 ENHRY, CDR2 SYGVKD. CDR3 size: 14 residues.

The chain has TRBV28 and TRBJ1-3; TRBD1 matches at 7 bases. CDR1 is MDHEN, CDR2 SYDVKM, per germline. The J segment lost 4 bases and the V segment lost 5 bases, leaving 8 bases of the junction unmatched. This CDR3 has 15 amino acids. CDR3 nucleotides: TGTGCCAGCAGTCCGCAGACAGGGTCGGGAAACACCATATATTTT. Translated: CASSPQTGSGNTIYF. Combining the CDR3 with reference TRBV28 and TRBJ1-3 gives the whole variable domain DVKVTQSSRYLVKRTGEKVFLECVQDMDHENMFWYRQDPGLGLRLIYFSYDVKMKEKGDIPEGYSVSREKKERFSLILESASTNQTSMYLCASSPQTGSGNTIYFGEGSWLTVV.

This sequence joins TRBV6-1 and TRBJ1-1; no clear D. This CDR3 region has 12 residues. Trimming stripped 6 bases from V and 0 bases from J, with 5 bases between. Germline V gives CDR1 MNHNS, CDR2 SASEGT. The CDR3 bases are TGTGCCAGCAGGACACTGAACACTGAAGCTTTCTTT. Its translation is CASRTLNTEAFF.

The V call is TRBV2, the J call TRBJ2-7, with TRBD2 identical over 9 bases. The ends lost 8 bases at V and 2 bases at J; junction bases unmatched: 7. Germline V gene sequence: CDR1 SNHLY, CDR2 FYNNEI. The length of the CDR3 is 14 residues. The CDR3 coding sequence is TGTGCCAGCTTTAGCGGGGGCCGTACCTACGAGCAGTACTTC. Translation: CASFSGGRTYEQYF.

The chain has TRBV5-6 and TRBJ1-1, with D tentatively TRBD1 (5 bases). The CDR3 loop spans 14 amino acids. Trimming shortened V by 0 bases and J by 4 bases, and 10 bases separated the two germline ends. CDR1 is SGHDT, CDR2 YYEEEE, per germline. The CDR3 loop is CASSLDRRGTEAFF. The CDR3 coding sequence is TGTGCCAGCAGCTTGGATCGGAGGGGCACTGAAGCTTTCTTT.

The chain links TRBV18 to TRBJ1-1; D is unresolved. The CDR3 has 13 amino acids. Trimming took off 5 bases at V and 1 base at J, with 8 bases between the two ends. The germline CDR1 and CDR2 sequences are KGHSH and LQKENI. CDR3 DNA: TGTGCCAGCTCAGGGGATCGGAACACTGAAGCTTTCTTT. Amino acid sequence: CASSGDRNTEAFF.

V usage is TRBV7-8 and J usage is TRBJ2-6, with D uncertain. V lost 5 bases, J lost 0 bases, and 11 bases lay in between. The CDR3 runs to 16 residues. Germline V lookup: CDR1 SGHVS, CDR2 FQNEAQ. The CDR3 DNA follows: TGTGCCAGCAGCCTTTTAGGCTCCTCTGGGGCCAACGTCCTGACTTTC. Translating it yields CASSLLGSSGANVLTF.

V is TRBV30 and J is TRBJ2-5; the D gene is possibly TRBD2 (5 bases). The DNA end is a closer match to TRBJ2-7, so the J assignment may be wrong. The CDR3 has 15 amino acids. The germline CDR1 and CDR2 sequences are GTSNPN and SVGIG (reference sequence). The CDR3 DNA reads as TGTGCCTGGAGTGTACGAAGCGGACCTACCTACGAGCAGTACTTC. It specifies CAWSVRSGPTYEQYF.

In its sample, this clone was seen a few times. CDR3 sequence reads: CASSGQGQQPQHF. CDR3 sequence (DNA): TGTGCCAGCAGCGGACAGGGCCAACAGCCCCAGCATTTT. The chain has TRBV6-1 and TRBJ1-5, with TRBD1 matching over 8 bases. V lost 6 bases and J lost 7; bases outside the gene matches: 5. Germline loops: CDR1 MNHNS, CDR2 SASEGT. The CDR3 sequence is 13 residues long.

This clone was detected once. The V gene is TRBV11-2, the J gene TRBJ2-7; 7 bases agree with TRBD1. Trimming took 1 base from V and 2 from J; bases not matched to a gene: 2. The CDR3 contains 14 residues. Germline CDR1 is SGHAT and CDR2 is FQNNGV. CDR3 DNA: TGTGCCAGCAGCTTAGGCGACAGGGCCTACGAGCAGTACTTC. Translation: CASSLGDRAYEQYF. Full variable domain (remainder filled in from reference TRBV11-2 and TRBJ2-7): EAGVAQSPRYKIIEKRQSVAFWCNPISGHATLYWYQQILGQGPKLLIQFQNNGVVDDSQLPKDRFSAERLKGVDSTLKIQPAKLEDSAVYLCASSLGDRAYEQYFGPGTRLTVT.

This clone showed up many times. This chain joins TRBV28 and TRBJ2-3; D perhaps matches TRBD2 (6 bases). CDR3 length: 15 residues. Trimming pared 6 bases from V and 2 bases from J, leaving 15 bases between. Germline assignment: CDR1 MDHEN and CDR2 SYDVKM. The CDR3 bases are TGTGCCAGCAGCCAGCCTAGCGAACTCACAGATACGCAGTATTTT. Protein: CASSQPSELTDTQYF.